Below are 18 T cell receptor beta chains sequenced from a single sample in a study of cytomegalovirus exposure and HLA in healthy donors. The PCR ran on 60 Vbeta and 13 Jbeta primers. The assay was immunoSEQ multiplex PCR, and TCRdb's table has in-frame clones only and misses some. The sample has roughly 180,000 clones; approximately 80% are singletons. Sequences were obtained from PBMCs. The receptor set was obtained from a male donor in good health and CMV-seronegative.

The chain has TRBV28 and TRBJ1-2; a possible D gene is TRBD1 (5 bases). Trimming stripped 5 bases from V and 1 base from J, with 11 bases between. The CDR3 runs to 14 residues. Germline CDR1 and CDR2: MDHEN and SYDVKM. CDR3 residues: CASSTGGGNYGYTF. The CDR3 region has the DNA TGTGCCAGCAGTACCGGGGGGGGTAACTATGGCTACACCTTC.

The rearrangement uses TRBV4-3 and TRBJ2-4, with 10 positions matching TRBD2. Germline V CDR1 and CDR2: LGHNA, YSLEER. CDR3 size: 17 residues. Losses at the gene ends were 1 base for V and 7 bases for J; bases not matched to a gene: 10. The CDR3 coding sequence is TGCGCCAGCAGCCAAGGCATCCTAGCGGGAGACTCGAACATTCAGTACTTC. The encoded protein is CASSQGILAGDSNIQYF.

CDR3 amino acids: CASSSEGLAGAFGGYNEQFF. Written as DNA, the CDR3 is TGTGCCAGCAGCTCCGAGGGACTAGCGGGAGCATTCGGGGGCTACAATGAGCAGTTCTTC. The rearrangement joins TRBV9 to TRBJ2-1, with 14 bases lining up with TRBD2. Per the germline V gene, CDR1 is SGDLS and CDR2 is YYNGEE. This CDR3 has 20 amino acids. The V gene end was trimmed by 4 bases and the J gene end by 3 bases; junction bases not matched to a gene: 15.

The rearrangement joins TRBV10-3 to TRBJ2-2, with a tentative D call TRBD1 (5 bases). This CDR3 region has 12 residues. Per germline, CDR1 ENHRY and CDR2 SYGVKD. V lost 8 bases and J lost 3, with 7 bases in between. CDR3 loop: CAIGAYTGELFF. The CDR3 nucleotides are TGTGCCATCGGGGCATACACCGGGGAGCTGTTTTTT.

For this clone: The same CDR3 can be traced to other DNA sequences in this sample. V usage is TRBV7-9 and J usage is TRBJ1-2; no clear D gene. The germline CDR1 and CDR2 sequences are SEHNR and FQNEAQ (reference sequence). This CDR3 spans 14 amino acids. Trimming shortened V by 3 bases and J by 0 bases, and 8 bases separated the two germline ends. CDR3 nucleotide sequence: TGTGCCAGCAGCTTCGACACTGCTAACTATGGCTACACCTTC. Translating gives CASSFDTANYGYTF.

In the case of this clone: Compared with germline, one end of the junction differs, possibly owing to a read error. The chain is built from TRBV7-9 and TRBJ1-2, with 9 nucleotides matching TRBD1. Germline values: CDR1 SEHNR, CDR2 FQNEAQ (reference sequence). The CDR3 has 15 residues. CDR3 DNA sequence: TGTTCCAGCAGCTTTACGGGACAGGGAGACGATGGCTACACCTTC. Translated, it gives CSSSFTGQGDDGYTF.

The chain recombines TRBV6-6 with TRBJ1-2, with D uncertain. Germline values: CDR1 MNHNY, CDR2 SVGAGI (reference sequence). This CDR3 is built from 15 residues. The V gene lost 2 bases and the J gene lost 6 bases, with 16 bases spanning the gap. CDR3 DNA sequence: TGTGCCAGCAGTTACCCACTCCCCACCGGGAATGGCTACACCTTC. Protein: CASSYPLPTGNGYTF.

The chain combines TRBV5-1 with TRBJ1-2; D gene uncertain. CDR1 and CDR2 from the germline V gene are SGHRS and YFSETQ. CDR3 length: 13 residues. V was clipped by 1 base and J by 3 bases, with 7 bases between them. The CDR3 is CASSLTVDYGYTF. As DNA, the CDR3 is TGCGCCAGCAGCTTGACAGTCGACTATGGCTACACCTTC.

This clone turned up a few times. This sequence joins TRBV28 and TRBJ1-5; D is unresolved. Germline V gene lookup returns CDR1 MDHEN and CDR2 SYDVKM. The CDR3 covers 17 residues. V gave up 7 bases and J gave up 5 bases, with 24 bases separating them. CDR3: CASTTTPGGVWDQPQHF. The CDR3 DNA follows: TGTGCCAGCACCACGACTCCAGGCGGGGTATGGGATCAGCCCCAGCATTTT.

The chain combines TRBV12-5 with TRBJ2-1, with 11 bases aligning to TRBD2. Germline loops: CDR1 LGHNT, CDR2 FRNRAP. This CDR3 is built from 16 residues. The ends lost 0 bases at V and 4 bases at J; junction bases unmatched: 2. The CDR3 sequence: CASGLVLAGGYNEQFF. The DNA for the CDR3 is TGTGCTAGTGGTTTGGTATTAGCGGGAGGGTACAATGAGCAGTTCTTC.

A word on this clone: The junction differs from germline at one of its ends, possibly a read error. The V and J genes are TRBV29-1 and TRBJ2-7, with D maybe TRBD2 (6 bases). The CDR3 runs 14 residues. CDR1 SQVTM and CDR2 ANQGSEA come from the germline V gene. The CDR3 bases are TGCAGCGTTGAAGAGGCGACTAGACAGTACGGGCAGTACTTC. Protein: CSVEEATRQYGQYF.

The chain links TRBV6-1 to TRBJ1-2; the D is unclear. The germline V and J ends were trimmed by 8 bases and 9 bases, with 13 bases remaining between them. The CDR3 is 11 amino acids. Germline V gene lookup returns CDR1 MNHNS and CDR2 SASEGT. CDR3 loop: CASHIRGSYTF. CDR3 in DNA: TGTGCCAGCCACATACGGGGTAGCTACACCTTC.

The chain uses TRBV27 and TRBJ2-7; 8 positions agree with TRBD2. Trimming cost V 5 bases and J 7 bases; bases outside gene matches: 13. The length of the CDR3 is 15 residues. Per the germline V gene, CDR1 is MNHEY and CDR2 is SMNVEV (reference sequence). CDR3 protein: CASSTLAGVLREQYF. The CDR3 DNA reads as TGTGCCAGCAGTACCCTAGCGGGTGTACTACGTGAGCAGTACTTC.

J is TRBJ2-3 and V is TRBV7-9, with 7 bases matching TRBD1. CDR1 SEHNR and CDR2 FQNEAQ come from the germline V gene (reference sequence). This CDR3 is built from 15 residues. The ends lost 5 bases at V and 4 bases at J; junction bases unmatched: 9. The CDR3 loop is CASSPTGKGADTQYF. The CDR3 nucleotides read TGTGCCAGCAGCCCGACAGGGAAAGGTGCAGATACGCAGTATTTT.

This sequence joins TRBV28 and TRBJ2-1; 8 bases are shared with TRBD1. CDR1 and CDR2 from the germline V gene are MDHEN and SYDVKM. V dropped 5 bases and J dropped 7; count of bases not matched to a gene: 10. CDR3 length: 15 amino acids. CDR3 sequence reads: CASSIRQGLMNEQFF. CDR3 DNA: TGTGCCAGCAGTATCCGACAGGGGCTAATGAATGAGCAGTTCTTC. Using reference TRBV28 and TRBJ2-1 for the parts outside the CDR3, the full variable domain is DVKVTQSSRYLVKRTGEKVFLECVQDMDHENMFWYRQDPGLGLRLIYFSYDVKMKEKGDIPEGYSVSREKKERFSLILESASTNQTSMYLCASSIRQGLMNEQFFGPGTRLTVL.

This chain uses TRBV18 with TRBJ2-1; 15 positions match TRBD2. The V segment lost 3 bases and the J segment 5 bases; nucleotides outside the gene matches: 11. CDR3 length: 19 amino acids. Germline loops: CDR1 KGHSH, CDR2 LQKENI. The CDR3 loop reads CASSPLGLAGGQGNNEQFF. The DNA of the CDR3 is TGTGCCAGCTCACCTTTGGGACTAGCGGGGGGCCAGGGTAACAATGAGCAGTTCTTC.

The chain carries TRBV5-1 and TRBJ2-5, with 7 nucleotides matching TRBD2. The closer fit of TRBJ2-7 to the DNA end suggests the J call may be wrong. From germline, CDR1 is SGHRS and CDR2 YFSETQ. The CDR3 runs 15 residues. CDR3 sequence (DNA): TGCGCCAGCAGCGGGGGGGTCCAGGCCCCCTACGAGCAGTACTTC. It encodes CASSGGVQAPYEQYF.

This clone appeared a few times. The chain combines TRBV4-2 with TRBJ1-2, with 8 bases fitting TRBD1. This CDR3 has 13 amino acids. Losses at the gene ends were 4 bases for V and 4 bases for J; bases not matched to a gene: 2. From germline, CDR1 is LGHNA and CDR2 YNFKEQ. The DNA for the CDR3 is TGTGCCAGCAGCCGACAGGGGCTCTATGGCTACACCTTC. It codes for CASSRQGLYGYTF.